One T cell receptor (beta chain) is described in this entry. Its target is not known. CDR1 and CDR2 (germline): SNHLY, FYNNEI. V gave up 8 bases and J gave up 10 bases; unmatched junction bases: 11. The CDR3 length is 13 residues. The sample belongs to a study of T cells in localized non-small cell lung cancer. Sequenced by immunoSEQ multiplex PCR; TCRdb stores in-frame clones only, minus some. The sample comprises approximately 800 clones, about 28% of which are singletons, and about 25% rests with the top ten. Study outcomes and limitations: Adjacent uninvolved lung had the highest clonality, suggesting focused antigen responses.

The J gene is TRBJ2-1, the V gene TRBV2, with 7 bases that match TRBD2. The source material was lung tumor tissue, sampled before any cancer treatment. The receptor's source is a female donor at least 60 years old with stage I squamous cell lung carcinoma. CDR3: CASDGGVLWEQFF. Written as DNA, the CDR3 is TGTGCCAGCGATGGGGGGGTACTATGGGAGCAGTTCTTC.